Sequencing of this T cell receptor (beta chain) was carried out in a study of blood T cell repertoires in COVID-19. Study summary: Material from acute and convalescent COVID-19 was sourced from the United States, Italy and Spain.

This CDR3 has 17 amino acids. Germline-derived CDR1 and CDR2 are MGHRA and YSYEKL. The V and J ends lost 0 bases and 2 bases, in that order; junction bases with no gene match: 7. Participant age was roughly 18 to 100 years, and participants resided in about two dozen US areas. Per the original data handling: Researchers report that nucleated cell counts were estimated from reference gene primer amplification. Sequencing used immunoSEQ multiplex PCR; TCRdb keeps in-frame clones, though not all of them. That table supplies the V and J calls and clone size; D and trimming were determined from the DNA. The repertoire holds fewer than 350,000 clones, with nearly 90% as singletons.

The V and J genes are TRBV4-1 and TRBJ2-1; 7 positions agree with TRBD2. The clonotype comes from a woman aged 18 to 35 with acute COVID-19. Source material: PBMCs or T cells enriched from blood (not recorded which). CDR3 region: CASSQDLWRETYNEQFF. The DNA for the CDR3 is TGCGCCAGCAGCCAAGATCTATGGCGGGAGACCTACAATGAGCAGTTCTTC.